The 16 T cell receptor beta chains below all came from one sample that was sequenced in a study of regulatory T cells in long-lasting Graves disease. Time point indicated: newly diagnosed GD, antithyroid drugs for less than 3 months. Researchers made the TCR library from RNA that was extracted from PBMCs. Both iRepertoire HTBI primers and Arm-PCR of CDR3 regions were used to build the TCR beta libraries. One entry per CDR3 protein results from TCRdb running MiXCR on the multiplex PCR reads. This table has more than 450,000 distinct CDR3 sequences, around 11% appearing once. This same sample was also taken into another study, of T cells in Graves' hyperthyroidism and ophthalmopathy.

Sequencing used peripheral blood mononuclear cells (PBMCs), obtained at new diagnosis, from a patient treated with antithyroid drugs. Receptors were obtained from a woman in her 30s with Graves disease.

This clonotype was counted at least ten times. The chain is built from TRBV2 and TRBJ1-1; D ambiguous. The germline gives CDR1 SNHLY, CDR2 FYNNEI. The germline V and J ends were trimmed by 9 bases and 0 bases, with 11 bases remaining between them. This CDR3 region has 13 residues. The CDR3 spells CARSRRMNTEAFF. The CDR3 nucleotides are TGTGCCAGGAGCAGACGGATGAACACTGAAGCTTTCTTT. Full variable domain (missing parts from reference TRBV2 and TRBJ1-1): EPEVTQTPSHQVTQMGQEVILRCVPISNHLYFYWYRQILGQKVEFLVSFYNNEISEKSEIFDDQFSVERPDGSNFTLKIRSTKLEDSAMYFCARSRRMNTEAFFGQGTRLTVV.

This clonotype was detected only a few times. The rearrangement joins TRBV19 to TRBJ1-2; the match to TRBD1 covers 9 bases. CDR1 and CDR2 (germline): LNHDA, SQIVND (reference sequence). The CDR3 is 16 amino acids. Unmatched junction bases numbered 13, after V lost 5 bases and J lost 6 bases. The CDR3 region is CASSPIYTGTGHGYTF. In DNA, the CDR3 is TGTGCCAGTAGTCCCATTTATACCGGGACAGGGCATGGCTACACCTTC. Variable domain in full (rest from reference TRBV19 and TRBJ1-2): DGGITQSPKYLFRKEGQNVTLSCEQNLNHDAMYWYRQDPGQGLRLIYYSQIVNDFQKGDIAEGYSVSREKKESFPLTVTSAQKNPTAFYLCASSPIYTGTGHGYTFGSGTRLTVV.

This clonotype appeared many times. CDR3 protein: CASSYVLADNEQFF. CDR3 nucleotides: TGTGCCAGCAGTTACGTCCTCGCGGACAATGAGCAGTTCTTC. The V gene is TRBV6-5, the J gene TRBJ2-1; D is unresolved. Germline V lookup: CDR1 MNHEY, CDR2 SVGAGI. CDR3 length: 14 amino acids. The ends were cut back, 2 bases at V and 5 bases at J, with 10 bases in the middle.

This clonotype was found many times. This sequence joins TRBV9 and TRBJ2-1; D assignment may be TRBD1 or TRBD2 (5 bases each). The germline gives CDR1 SGDLS, CDR2 YYNGEE. The CDR3 spans 13 residues. The V and J ends lost 3 bases and 12 bases respectively, with 16 bases between them. Written as DNA, the CDR3 is TGTGCCAGCAGCGATGGGACCCTGGATCCGCAGTTCTTC. Its translation: CASSDGTLDPQFF.

This clonotype was counted at least ten times. The DNA for the CDR3 is TGTGCCTGGAGTAACAGGGTCTCCTACGAGCAGTACTTC. This translates into CAWSNRVSYEQYF. J is TRBJ2-7 and V is TRBV30, with a possible D match to TRBD1 (6 bases). Germline CDR1 GTSNPN, CDR2 SVGIG (reference sequence). The germline V and J ends were trimmed by 2 bases and 0 bases, with 8 bases remaining between them. The CDR3 spans 13 residues.

At least ten counts were recorded for this clonotype. The chain uses TRBV20-1 and TRBJ1-5, with TRBD1 matching over 9 bases. V trimming: 3 bases; J trimming: 4 bases; junction bases outside the gene matches: 10. Germline-derived CDR1 and CDR2 are DFQATT and SNEGSKA (reference sequence). There are 16 residues in the CDR3. CDR3 DNA: TGCAGTGCTAGTCTTGGGGGGACAGGGACTAATCAGCCCCAGCATTTT. It codes for CSASLGGTGTNQPQHF.

There are a few counts of this clonotype. The rearrangement links TRBV20-1 to TRBJ2-5, with D possibly being TRBD2 (6 bases). The last part of the DNA fits TRBJ2-1 better; the J call may be wrong. The CDR3 is 15 amino acids. The germline V gene encodes CDR1 DFQATT and CDR2 SNEGSKA (reference sequence). CDR3 DNA sequence: TGCAGTGCTAGAGATGGGCCGGGAGTTTGGAATGAGCAGTTCTTC. This codes for CSARDGPGVWNEQFF.

The table lists this clonotype with many counts. The chain joins TRBV12-3 or TRBV12-4 to TRBJ1-1; no firm D call. The CDR3 runs to 15 residues. With 7 bases removed from V and 2 bases from J, the gap between germline ends came to 17 bases. The CDR3 DNA sequence: TGTGCCAGCAATCTAAACGGAGCCAGAAACACTGAAGCTTTCTTT. Protein sequence: CASNLNGARNTEAFF.

This clonotype was found many times. The chain uses TRBV10-3 and TRBJ2-1; D call uncertain. The CDR3 loop spans 13 amino acids. Between the trimmed V and J ends, which lost 2 bases and 5 bases, there was a span of 7 bases. Germline CDR1 ENHRY, CDR2 SYGVKD. CDR3 in amino acids: CAISEASHNEQFF. The CDR3 DNA reads TGTGCCATCAGTGAGGCTAGTCACAATGAGCAGTTCTTC.

At least ten counts were recorded for this clonotype. This chain connects TRBV10-3 to TRBJ1-5; 9 positions agree with TRBD1. The germline V gene encodes CDR1 ENHRY and CDR2 SYGVKD. V was pared by 11 bases and J by 5 bases, with 13 bases of the junction left unmatched. The length of the CDR3 is 15 residues. The CDR3: CASGGGTGQDQPQHF. The CDR3 nucleotides are TGTGCCTCGGGGGGCGGGACAGGGCAGGATCAGCCCCAGCATTTT.

This clonotype turned up a few times. The V gene is TRBV20-1, the J gene TRBJ2-1, with 8 positions matching TRBD2. CDR1 and CDR2 from the germline V gene are DFQATT and SNEGSKA (reference sequence). Losses at the gene ends were 7 bases for V and 7 bases for J; bases not matched to a gene: 12. The CDR3 consists of 14 residues. The CDR3 is CSGLRSGSTNEQFF. The CDR3 DNA sequence: TGCAGTGGGCTGAGAAGCGGGAGTACGAATGAGCAGTTCTTC.

This clonotype has at least ten counts. An end of the junction does not agree with germline; a read error may underlie this. The chain uses TRBV7-3 and TRBJ1-2; 7 bases match TRBD1. Germline V gene data show CDR1 as SGHTA and CDR2 as FQGTGA. This CDR3 comprises 14 residues. For the CDR3, the DNA is TGTGCCAGCAGTTTAACAGGGGCGGGCTATGGCTACACCTTC. Protein sequence: CASSLTGAGYGYTF.

Many counts were recorded for this clonotype. The rearrangement joins TRBV11-2 to TRBJ2-1; 8 bases line up with TRBD1. The germline gives CDR1 SGHAT, CDR2 FQNNGV. The V segment lost 5 bases and the J segment 7 bases; nucleotides outside the gene matches: 13. CDR3 length: 16 amino acids. DNA for the CDR3: TGTGCCAGCAGCCTCGAGCCTACAGGGGGACAAAATGAGCAGTTCTTC. This encodes CASSLEPTGGQNEQFF.

J is TRBJ2-1 and V is TRBV7-9; D not certain. Germline V gene data show CDR1 as SEHNR and CDR2 as FQNEAQ (reference sequence). The V end was cut by 10 bases, the J end by 6 bases, with 19 bases between. The CDR3 has 14 amino acids. CDR3 DNA: TGTGCCATCAACCCCACGGTCGGATTCAATGAGCAGTTCTTC. Translating it yields CAINPTVGFNEQFF.

This sequence joins TRBV18 and TRBJ1-2, with a tentative D call TRBD1 (6 bases). The V gene lost 6 bases and the J gene lost 0 bases, with 11 bases spanning the gap. Germline V gives CDR1 KGHSH, CDR2 LQKENI. The CDR3 is made up of 14 amino acids. This chain's CDR3 is CASSSDRTNYGYTF. Here the CDR3 DNA reads TGTGCCAGCTCTTCCGACAGGACTAACTATGGCTACACCTTC.

The rearrangement joins TRBV11-2 to TRBJ2-5; 11 bases are a match to TRBD2. Germline CDR1 is SGHAT and CDR2 is FQNNGV. This CDR3 spans 16 amino acids. After removal of 3 bases from V and 3 bases from J, the junction contained 6 bases not matched to a gene. The CDR3 bases are TGTGCCAGCAGCTTCTCCGGGACTAGCGGAAAAGAGACCCAGTACTTC. Amino acids: CASSFSGTSGKETQYF.